The 18 T cell receptor beta chains in this list originate from one sample, sequenced in a study of cytomegalovirus exposure and HLA in healthy donors. It was with 60 Vbeta and 13 Jbeta primers that the PCR ran. Assay used: immunoSEQ multiplex PCR; TCRdb lists only in-frame clones, some missing. The sample totals some 75,000 clones. What was sequenced was PBMCs. All receptors derive from a female donor in good health and CMV-seropositive.

The chain has TRBV28 and TRBJ1-5; TRBD1 aligns across 7 bases. Per the germline V gene, CDR1 is MDHEN and CDR2 is SYDVKM. V shed 5 bases and J 2 bases; nucleotides not matched to a gene: 6. This CDR3 has 15 residues. The CDR3 protein is CASSRGTGGNQPQHF. The CDR3 DNA reads TGTGCCAGCAGTCGCGGCACAGGGGGCAATCAGCCCCAGCATTTT.

This rearrangement joins TRBV5-4 to TRBJ2-7, with D possibly TRBD1 on 6 matching bases. This CDR3 spans 13 amino acids. CDR1 and CDR2 from the germline V gene are SGHNT and YYREEE (reference sequence). The germline V and J ends were trimmed by 1 base and 9 bases, with 14 bases remaining between them. Here the CDR3 reads CASSLNRVPAQYF. Written as DNA, the CDR3 is TGTGCCAGCAGCTTGAACAGGGTCCCTGCGCAGTACTTC.

This rearrangement joins TRBV18 to TRBJ1-3, with a tentative D call TRBD1 (5 bases). The CDR3 is made up of 18 amino acids. V gave up 4 bases and J gave up 0 bases, with 19 bases separating them. Germline values: CDR1 KGHSH, CDR2 LQKENI. CDR3 nucleotide sequence: TGTGCCAGCTCACGGGACCGGGGAGGAGCCAGCTCTGGAAACACCATATATTTT. It encodes CASSRDRGGASSGNTIYF.

The chain carries TRBV28 and TRBJ1-4; TRBD1 matches at 8 bases. The J segment lost 8 bases and the V segment lost 9 bases, leaving 5 bases of the junction unmatched. This CDR3 comprises 12 residues. The germline gives CDR1 MDHEN, CDR2 SYDVKM. In DNA, the CDR3 is TGTGCCAGTACGGACAGGGAGGAAAAACTGTTTTTT. Residues: CASTDREEKLFF. Supplemented by reference TRBV28 and TRBJ1-4, the full variable domain reads DVKVTQSSRYLVKRTGEKVFLECVQDMDHENMFWYRQDPGLGLRLIYFSYDVKMKEKGDIPEGYSVSREKKERFSLILESASTNQTSMYLCASTDREEKLFFGSGTQLSVL.

V and J are TRBV9 and TRBJ2-7; the D gene is possibly TRBD2 (6 bases). V lost 4 bases to trimming and J lost 1 base, with 15 bases between them. This CDR3 has 15 residues. Germline CDR1 is SGDLS and CDR2 is YYNGEE. CDR3 sequence (DNA): TGTGCCAGCAGCACCGGCGGTAGCGGTTCCTACGAGCAGTACTTC. It is translated as CASSTGGSGSYEQYF. Filled out from reference TRBV9 and TRBJ2-7, the complete variable domain reads DSGVTQTPKHLITATGQRVTLRCSPRSGDLSVYWYQQSLDQGLQFLIQYYNGEERAKGNILERFSAQQFPDLHSELNLSSLELGDSALYFCASSTGGSGSYEQYFGPGTRLTVT.

The chain has TRBV6-6 and TRBJ1-2, with D unclear. V was pared by 2 bases and J by 0 bases, with 7 bases between. The germline V gene encodes CDR1 MNHNY and CDR2 SVGAGI (reference sequence). The CDR3 extends over 14 amino acids. This chain's CDR3 is CASSYGQTNYGYTF. CDR3 DNA: TGTGCCAGCAGTTACGGGCAGACTAACTATGGCTACACCTTC.

DNA of the CDR3: TGTGCCAGCAGCTCCCAGACTAGCGGGGGGCCAAGCTCCTACGAGCAGTACTTC. Encoded protein: CASSSQTSGGPSSYEQYF. This rearrangement joins TRBV7-6 to TRBJ2-7; 13 nucleotides match TRBD2. There are 18 residues in the CDR3. The V segment lost 4 bases and the J segment 0 bases; nucleotides outside the gene matches: 9. Germline V gives CDR1 SGHVS, CDR2 FNYEAQ.

The chain employs TRBV7-2 and TRBJ1-1; D is unresolved. The CDR3 spans 13 residues. Germline loops: CDR1 SGHTA, CDR2 FQGNSA. Trimming removed 7 bases at V and 4 bases at J, with 13 bases between. CDR3 loop: CASTPGRVTEAFF. The CDR3 DNA follows: TGTGCCAGCACCCCGGGTCGAGTCACTGAAGCTTTCTTT.

The chain employs TRBV11-2 and TRBJ2-7, with 11 bases identical to TRBD2. Germline assignment: CDR1 SGHAT and CDR2 FQNNGV. The CDR3 totals 16 residues. The ends lost 3 bases at V and 2 bases at J; junction bases unmatched: 6. The CDR3: CASSFAGLAGTYEQYF. For the CDR3, the DNA is TGTGCCAGCAGCTTCGCCGGACTAGCGGGTACCTACGAGCAGTACTTC.

V and J are TRBV9 and TRBJ1-1, with TRBD1 matching over 7 bases. V dropped 4 bases and J dropped 1; count of bases not matched to a gene: 4. Looked up from germline, CDR1 is SGDLS and CDR2 is YYNGEE. CDR3 length: 14 amino acids. The CDR3: CASSRGQENTEAFF. CDR3 DNA: TGTGCCAGCAGCAGAGGACAGGAGAACACTGAAGCTTTCTTT.

The V call is TRBV30, the J call TRBJ1-2, with 7 bases that match TRBD1. The CDR3 is 15 residues long. Trimming took 2 bases from V and 4 from J; bases not matched to a gene: 10. The V gene's germline CDR1 is GTSNPN and CDR2 SVGIG (reference sequence). In DNA form, the CDR3 reads TGTGCCTGGAGTACCACAGGGGTATGGAGCTATGGCTACACCTTC. Translation: CAWSTTGVWSYGYTF.

The chain is built from TRBV30 and TRBJ1-5, with D tentatively TRBD1 (5 bases). Looked up from germline, CDR1 is GTSNPN and CDR2 is SVGIG (reference sequence). V lost 7 bases, J lost 7 bases, and 17 bases lay in between. The CDR3 has 13 amino acids. CDR3 sequence: CASSGQISQPQHF. In DNA, the CDR3 is TGTGCCTCGTCTGGACAAATCAGCCAGCCCCAGCATTTT. The whole variable domain, filled in from reference TRBV30 and TRBJ1-5, reads SQTIHQWPATLVQPVGSPLSLECTVEGTSNPNLYWYRQAAGRGLQLLFYSVGIGQISSEVPQNLSASRPQDRQFILSSKKLLLSDSGFYLCASSGQISQPQHFGDGTRLSIL.

This chain uses TRBV13 with TRBJ2-7; 10 bases match TRBD2. Germline V lookup: CDR1 PRHDT, CDR2 FYEKMQ (reference sequence). The length of the CDR3 is 15 residues. V shed 0 bases and J 6 bases; nucleotides not matched to a gene: 5. The CDR3 is CASSLGAGGASEQYF. DNA for the CDR3: TGTGCCAGCAGCTTAGGAGCGGGGGGGGCCTCCGAGCAGTACTTC.

V usage is TRBV19 and J usage is TRBJ2-6; 7 nucleotides match TRBD1. The CDR3 loop spans 15 amino acids. Germline V gene data show CDR1 as LNHDA and CDR2 as SQIVND (reference sequence). Germline trimming cut 5 bases from V and 2 bases from J; bases unmatched to any gene: 3. In nucleotides, the CDR3 is TGTGCCAGTAGTGACAGGGCCACTGGGGCCAACGTCCTGACTTTC. Translated, it gives CASSDRATGANVLTF.

CDR3 nucleotide sequence: TGCGCCAGCAGCCAAGTAGCGGGGGGTGCCTACGAGCAGTACTTC. Its translation is CASSQVAGGAYEQYF. The chain links TRBV4-1 to TRBJ2-7; 10 nucleotides align to TRBD2. J lost 2 bases, V lost 1 base, and 2 bases had no gene match. Germline lookup yields CDR1 MGHRA and CDR2 YSYEKL. CDR3 length equals 15 residues.

The chain links TRBV7-2 to TRBJ2-7; TRBD1 aligns across 8 bases. Germline V gene sequence: CDR1 SGHTA, CDR2 FQGNSA. The ends lost 1 base at V and 6 bases at J; junction bases unmatched: 8. There are 15 residues in the CDR3. The CDR3 spells CASSLESFTGGEQYF. In DNA form, the CDR3 reads TGTGCCAGCAGCTTAGAGAGCTTTACAGGGGGCGAGCAGTACTTC.

J is TRBJ1-6 and V is TRBV10-1, with 11 bases identical to TRBD1. CDR3 length equals 14 residues. Per the germline V gene, CDR1 is WNHNN and CDR2 is SYGVQD (reference sequence). V lost 9 bases, J lost 10 bases, and 8 bases stayed unmatched. CDR3 nucleotide sequence: TGCGCCAGTCCCGGGACAGGGGGAACGTCACCCCTCCACTTT. This gives the protein CASPGTGGTSPLHF.

V and J are TRBV11-2 and TRBJ2-3; D gene uncertain. V was clipped by 5 bases and J by 3 bases, with 6 bases between them. Germline V gene sequence: CDR1 SGHAT, CDR2 FQNNGV. The CDR3 loop spans 12 amino acids. CDR3 in DNA: TGTGCCAGCAGCCCCCCGACAGATACGCAGTATTTT. Its translation: CASSPPTDTQYF. The full variable domain, in which reference TRBV11-2 and TRBJ2-3 provide the parts outside the CDR3, is EAGVAQSPRYKIIEKRQSVAFWCNPISGHATLYWYQQILGQGPKLLIQFQNNGVVDDSQLPKDRFSAERLKGVDSTLKIQPAKLEDSAVYLCASSPPTDTQYFGPGTRLTVL.